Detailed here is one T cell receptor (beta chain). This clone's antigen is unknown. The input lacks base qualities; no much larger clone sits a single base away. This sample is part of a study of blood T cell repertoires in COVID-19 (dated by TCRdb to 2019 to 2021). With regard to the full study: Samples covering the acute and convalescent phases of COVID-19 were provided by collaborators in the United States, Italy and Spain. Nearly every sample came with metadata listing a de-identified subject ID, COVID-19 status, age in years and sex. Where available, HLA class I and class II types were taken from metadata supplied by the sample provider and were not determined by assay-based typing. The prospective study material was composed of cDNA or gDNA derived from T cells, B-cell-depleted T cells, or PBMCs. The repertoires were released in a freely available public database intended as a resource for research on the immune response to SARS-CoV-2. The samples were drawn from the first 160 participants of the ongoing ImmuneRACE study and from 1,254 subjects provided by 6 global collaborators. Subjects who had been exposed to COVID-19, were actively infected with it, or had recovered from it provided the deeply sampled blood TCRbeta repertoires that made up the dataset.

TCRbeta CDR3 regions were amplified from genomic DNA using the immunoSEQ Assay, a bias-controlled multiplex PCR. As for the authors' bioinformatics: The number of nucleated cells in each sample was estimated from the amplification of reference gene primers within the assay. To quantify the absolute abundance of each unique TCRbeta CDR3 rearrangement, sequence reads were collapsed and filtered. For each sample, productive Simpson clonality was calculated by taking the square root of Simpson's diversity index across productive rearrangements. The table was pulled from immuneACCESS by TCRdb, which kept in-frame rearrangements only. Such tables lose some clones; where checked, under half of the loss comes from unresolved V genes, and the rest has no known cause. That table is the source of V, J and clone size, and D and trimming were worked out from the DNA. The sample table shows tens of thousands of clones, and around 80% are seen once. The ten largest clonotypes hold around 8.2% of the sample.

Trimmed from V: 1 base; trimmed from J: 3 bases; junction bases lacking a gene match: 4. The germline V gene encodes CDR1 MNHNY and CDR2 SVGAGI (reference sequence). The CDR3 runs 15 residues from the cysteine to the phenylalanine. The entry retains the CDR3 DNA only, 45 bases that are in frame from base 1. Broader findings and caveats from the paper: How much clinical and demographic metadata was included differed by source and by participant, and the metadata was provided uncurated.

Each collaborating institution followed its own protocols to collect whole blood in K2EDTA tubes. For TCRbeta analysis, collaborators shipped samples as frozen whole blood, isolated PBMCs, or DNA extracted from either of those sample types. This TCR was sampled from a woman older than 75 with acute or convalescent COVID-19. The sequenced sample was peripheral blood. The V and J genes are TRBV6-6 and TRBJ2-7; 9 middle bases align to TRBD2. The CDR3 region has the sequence CASSYFSGSSYEQYF. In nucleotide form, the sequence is TGTGCCAGCAGTTACTTTAGCGGGAGTAGCTACGAGCAGTACTTC.